This record concerns one T cell receptor (beta chain) sequence. The data belong to a study of blood T cell repertoires in COVID-19. For the study at large: Material from acute and convalescent COVID-19 was sourced from the United States, Italy and Spain.

In the study's own analysis: Counts of nucleated cells, estimated from reference gene primer amplification, were obtained. Data came from immunoSEQ multiplex PCR; TCRdb stores just in-frame clones and leaves some out. V and J calls and clone size are those listed in that table; D and trimming were worked out from the DNA. Found here are a few hundred thousand clones, roughly 80% of them singletons; the top ten hold roughly 3.2%. Germline CDR1 and CDR2: MGHDK and SYGVNS. Germline trimming cut 5 bases from V and 4 bases from J; bases unmatched to any gene: 7. The CDR3 spans 14 residues. Clinical history reported by participants formed the basis on which cohorts were assigned.

Input material: PBMCs or T cells enriched from blood (not recorded which). The clonotype comes from a man aged 50 to 60 who had recovered from COVID-19. The chain recombines TRBV25-1 with TRBJ2-5; 7 bases are shared with TRBD1. The CDR3 is CASSRGGQAETQYF. CDR3 coding DNA: TGTGCCAGCAGTAGAGGCGGACAGGCAGAGACCCAGTACTTC.